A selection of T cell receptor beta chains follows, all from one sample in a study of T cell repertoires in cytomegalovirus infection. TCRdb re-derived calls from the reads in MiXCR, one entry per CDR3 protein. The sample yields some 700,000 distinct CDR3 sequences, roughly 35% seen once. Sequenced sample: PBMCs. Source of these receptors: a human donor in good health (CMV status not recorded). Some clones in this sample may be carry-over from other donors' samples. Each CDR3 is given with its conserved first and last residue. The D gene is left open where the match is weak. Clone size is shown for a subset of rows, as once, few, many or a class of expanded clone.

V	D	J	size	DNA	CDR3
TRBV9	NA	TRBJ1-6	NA	TGTGCCAGCAGCCTAGGGCCCTGGAATTCACCCCTCCACTTT	CASSLGPWNSPLHF
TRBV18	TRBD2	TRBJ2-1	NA	TGTGCCAGCTCATCGACTAGCGTGTCCTACAATGAGCAGTTCTTC	CASSSTSVSYNEQFF
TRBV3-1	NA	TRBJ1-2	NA	TGTGCCAGCAGCTACGGCTCCGGCGGCTACACCTTC	CASSYGSGGYTF
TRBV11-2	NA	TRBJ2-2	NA	TGTGCCAGCAGCTTAGGCAGGAGGGACACCGGGGAGCTGTTTTTT	CASSLGRRDTGELFF
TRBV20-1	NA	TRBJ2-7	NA	TGCAGTGCTAGAGACCGGGACTCCTTCTACGAGCAGTACTTC	CSARDRDSFYEQYF
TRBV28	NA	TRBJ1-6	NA	TGTGCCAGCAGTTTGGGAGCGTGGGGTTCACCCCTCCACTTT	CASSLGAWGSPLHF
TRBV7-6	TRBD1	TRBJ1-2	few	TGTGCCAGCAGCTTGGGGGACAGTCCCTATTATGGCTACACCTTC	CASSLGDSPYYGYTF
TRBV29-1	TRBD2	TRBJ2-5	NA	TGCAGCGTTGAAAGTGGTCTAGCGGGGGGGACCCAGTACTTC	CSVESGLAGGTQYF
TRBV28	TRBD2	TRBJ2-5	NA	TGTGCCAGTAGTCTGGGACTAGGGGTTTCCCAGTACTTC	CASSLGLGVSQYF
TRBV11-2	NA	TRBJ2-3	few	TGTGCCAGCAGCTTAGGCCCCCAGGGCGCAGATACGCAGTATTTT	CASSLGPQGADTQYF
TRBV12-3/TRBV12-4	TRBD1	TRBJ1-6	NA	TGTGCCAGCAGCAAAGGGACAGTAGAATCACCCCTCCACTTT	CASSKGTVESPLHF
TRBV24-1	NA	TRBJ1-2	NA	TGTGCCACCAGTGATTTTACGGGGGGTCGAGGCTACACCTTC	CATSDFTGGRGYTF
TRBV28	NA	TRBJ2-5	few	TGTGCCAGCAGTTTGGTCTCCGTTTGGGAGACCCAGTACTTC	CASSLVSVWETQYF
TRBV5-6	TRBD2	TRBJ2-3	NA	TGTGCCAGCAGCCTCAGACTAGCGGGGTTACGCACAGATACGCAGTATTTT	CASSLRLAGLRTDTQYF
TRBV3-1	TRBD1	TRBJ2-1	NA	TGTGCCAGCAGCCAAGGGTGGGACAGGGATCGGGACAATGAGCAGTTCTTC	CASSQGWDRDRDNEQFF
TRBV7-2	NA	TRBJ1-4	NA	TGTGCCTGCAGCTTAGGTCGGGGGTCGCGAAGAAATGAAAAACTGTTTTTT	CACSLGRGSRRNEKLFF
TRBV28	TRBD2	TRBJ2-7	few	TGTGCCAGCAGTTTAGGGCTAACTAGCGGGGTACCCTACGAGCAGTACTTC	CASSLGLTSGVPYEQYF